The 25 T cell receptor beta chains below come from one sample, sequenced in a study of blood T cells in healthy people across ages (dated by TCRdb to the mid-2010s). The protocol used for the library was 5' RACE. TCRdb records Illumina HiSeq 2500 as the sequencer. A second PCR of about 7 to 12 cycles was run with a J-beta primer mix and a sample-barcoded 5' primer. In-frame beta chains were kept once TCRdb had trimmed the public reads at Q25 with fastp and called clones with MiXCR. Each CDR3 protein appears once, grouped with its most common genes and DNA. The sample table shows roughly 830,000 distinct CDR3 sequences, and about 62% are seen once. Roughly 26% of the sample belongs to the ten largest clones. The source material was blood. The receptors stem from a man younger than 40 in good health.

This clonotype was recorded once. The chain has TRBV29-1 and TRBJ1-1; D possibly corresponds to TRBD1 (5 bases). CDR1 is SQVTM, CDR2 ANQGSEA, per germline. Trimming shortened V by 5 bases and J by 0 bases, and 13 bases separated the two germline ends. The CDR3 loop spans 14 amino acids. The CDR3 is CSVNFGGMNTEAFF. Written as DNA, the CDR3 is TGCAGCGTTAATTTCGGGGGGATGAACACTGAAGCTTTCTTT. The variable domain in full, with the rest retrieved from reference TRBV29-1 and TRBJ1-1, is SAVISQKPSRDICQRGTSLTIQCQVDSQVTMMFWYRQQPGQSLTLIATANQGSEATYESGFVIDKFPISRPNLTFSTLTVSNMSPEDSSIYLCSVNFGGMNTEAFFGQGTRLTVV.

The genes are TRBV5-1 and TRBJ2-1; 8 positions match TRBD1. The CDR3 contains 16 residues. Germline V lookup: CDR1 SGHRS, CDR2 YFSETQ. V gave up 3 bases and J gave up 2 bases; unmatched junction bases: 7. The chain's CDR3 is CASSSWGQDTYNEQFF. As DNA, the CDR3 is TGCGCCAGCAGCTCATGGGGACAGGATACCTACAATGAGCAGTTCTTC.

CDR3 protein: CASSPASSYEQYF. The CDR3 nucleotides are TGTGCCAGCAGCCCTGCGTCCTCCTACGAGCAGTACTTC. The rearrangement joins TRBV11-1 to TRBJ2-7, with D hard to call. The CDR3 spans 13 residues. Germline-derived CDR1 and CDR2 are SGHAT and FQDESV (reference sequence). V lost 5 bases and J lost 0, with 8 bases in between.

The chain links TRBV6-5 to TRBJ1-2; perhaps TRBD1 as D (6 bases). The CDR3 loop spans 14 amino acids. CDR1 is MNHEY and CDR2 is SVGAGI in the germline V gene. V lost 5 bases and J 4 bases, leaving 14 bases between the germline ends. This CDR3 is CASSPGQNLYGYTF. DNA for the CDR3: TGTGCCAGCAGTCCCGGACAGAATCTCTATGGCTACACCTTC.

The chain links TRBV7-7 to TRBJ2-6; a weak D match, TRBD1 (6 bases). Trimming took 0 bases from V and 4 from J, leaving 13 bases between them. The germline CDR1 and CDR2 sequences are SSHAT and FNYEAQ (reference sequence). The CDR3 extends over 17 amino acids. CDR3 protein: CASSLAVGGMGANVLTF. CDR3 sequence (DNA): TGTGCCAGCAGCTTAGCGGTAGGGGGAATGGGGGCCAACGTCCTGACTTTC.

In its sample, this clonotype was seen a few times. The rearrangement uses TRBV12-3 or TRBV12-4 and TRBJ2-3; a possible D gene is TRBD1 (6 bases). The CDR3 has 15 amino acids. V dropped 7 bases and J dropped 0 bases, with 14 bases sitting between them. CDR3 amino acids: CASTTQQGSTDTQYF. The CDR3 DNA reads TGTGCCAGCACCACGCAACAGGGAAGCACAGATACGCAGTATTTT.

This clonotype was seen at least ten times. The chain employs TRBV7-2 and TRBJ2-5, with D unresolved. CDR1 and CDR2 (germline): SGHTA, FQGNSA. The CDR3 length is 12 residues. Trimming removed 6 bases from V and 5 bases from J, with 10 bases in between. The CDR3 spells CASSPSIETQYF. The DNA for the CDR3 is TGTGCCAGCAGTCCTTCGATCGAGACCCAGTACTTC.

The chain couples TRBV12-5 to TRBJ2-7; D is undetermined. The germline V and J ends were trimmed by 2 bases and 2 bases, with 7 bases remaining between them. CDR1 and CDR2 from the germline V gene are LGHNT and FRNRAP. The CDR3 runs to 13 residues. DNA of the CDR3: TGTGCTAGTGGTTTGACGGATACCTACGAGCAGTACTTC. It yields the protein CASGLTDTYEQYF.

This clonotype has just a few counts. The rearrangement uses TRBV20-1 and TRBJ2-1, with D perhaps TRBD1 (5 bases). Germline CDR1 DFQATT, CDR2 SNEGSKA (reference sequence). Trimming removed 1 base at V and 0 bases at J, with 25 bases between. The CDR3 contains 20 residues. CDR3 DNA sequence: TGCAGTGCTAGAGCCGGCTACAGGACCCCGCTACATCCCTCCTACAATGAGCAGTTCTTC. Protein: CSARAGYRTPLHPSYNEQFF.

This clonotype was detected once. The genes are TRBV7-9 and TRBJ2-1; 10 bases are shared with TRBD2. CDR3 length equals 13 residues. CDR1 is SEHNR and CDR2 is FQNEAQ in the germline V gene (reference sequence). Losses at the gene ends were 7 bases for V and 9 bases for J; bases not matched to a gene: 6. This CDR3 reads CASIASGGVEQFF. The CDR3 DNA follows: TGTGCCAGCATCGCTAGCGGGGGAGTTGAGCAGTTCTTC.

This rearrangement joins TRBV20-1 to TRBJ2-5; a weak D match, TRBD2 (6 bases). Germline CDR1 is DFQATT and CDR2 is SNEGSKA (reference sequence). This CDR3 contains 13 residues. CDR3 DNA: TGCAGCCCTATGGGACTGGTACAGGAGACCCAGTACTTC. Residues: CSPMGLVQETQYF.

The rearrangement joins TRBV5-1 to TRBJ1-1, with a tentative D call TRBD1 (5 bases). V was pared by 0 bases and J by 4 bases, with 13 bases between. The CDR3 covers 15 residues. The germline gives CDR1 SGHRS, CDR2 YFSETQ. CDR3 protein: CASSLGGSGTTEAFF. CDR3 nucleotides: TGCGCCAGCAGCTTGGGGGGCAGCGGAACCACTGAAGCTTTCTTT. Combining the CDR3 with reference TRBV5-1 and TRBJ1-1 gives the whole variable domain KAGVTQTPRYLIKTRGQQVTLSCSPISGHRSVSWYQQTPGQGLQFLFEYFSETQRNKGNFPGRFSGRQFSNSRSEMNVSTLELGDSALYLCASSLGGSGTTEAFFGQGTRLTVV.

This clonotype was observed a single time. The chain uses TRBV6-5 and TRBJ1-6; 9 bases agree with TRBD1. V shed 5 bases and J 11 bases; nucleotides not matched to a gene: 7. Germline-derived CDR1 and CDR2 are MNHEY and SVGAGI. The CDR3 has 14 amino acids. CDR3 nucleotides: TGTGCCAGCAGTCCGGGGACAGGGACTGCACCCCTCCACTTT. This translates into CASSPGTGTAPLHF.

This clonotype was recorded a few times. The junction differs from germline at one of its ends, possibly a read error. The chain couples TRBV20-1 to TRBJ1-2; 8 bases match TRBD1. The germline CDR1 and CDR2 sequences are DFQATT and SNEGSKA (reference sequence). The CDR3 loop spans 11 amino acids. The CDR3 sequence: CVTGANYGYTF. CDR3 coding DNA: TGTGTGACAGGGGCGAACTATGGCTACACCTTC.

The genes are TRBV6-1 and TRBJ2-7; a weak D match, TRBD1 (6 bases). The length of the CDR3 is 14 residues. The germline CDR1 and CDR2 sequences are MNHNS and SASEGT. V gave up 6 bases and J gave up 5 bases, with 17 bases separating them. The CDR3 sequence: CASSWEQGPNEQYF. Here the CDR3 DNA reads TGTGCCAGCAGCTGGGAACAGGGACCGAACGAGCAGTACTTC.

The rearrangement links TRBV6-5 to TRBJ2-5, with D possibly matching TRBD2 (6 bases). The CDR3 is made up of 18 amino acids. The germline CDR1 and CDR2 sequences are MNHEY and SVGAGI. Trimming shortened V by 0 bases and J by 1 base, and 18 bases separated the two germline ends. In DNA, the CDR3 is TGTGCCAGCAGTTACTCGTTCGTCCGCGGGGCCATCCAAGAGACCCAGTACTTC. Protein sequence: CASSYSFVRGAIQETQYF.

V usage is TRBV7-3 and J usage is TRBJ2-7; D is perhaps TRBD2 (6 bases). V lost 3 bases to trimming and J lost 5 bases, with 14 bases between them. The CDR3 is 14 residues long. Germline-derived CDR1 and CDR2 are SGHTA and FQGTGA. The CDR3 protein is CASSFSPRGNEQYF. Written as DNA, the CDR3 is TGTGCCAGCAGCTTTTCCCCCCGGGGGAACGAGCAGTACTTC. The full variable domain, with the rest looked up from reference TRBV7-3 and TRBJ2-7, is GAGVSQTPSNKVTEKGKYVELRCDPISGHTALYWYRQSLGQGPEFLIYFQGTGAADDSGLPNDRFFAVRPEGSVSTLKIQRTERGDSAVYLCASSFSPRGNEQYFGPGTRLTVT.

V gene TRBV5-6 combines with J gene TRBJ2-7, with D unclear. V was trimmed by 4 bases and J by 2 bases, leaving 19 bases between them. CDR1 is SGHDT and CDR2 is YYEEEE in the germline V gene. There are 16 residues in the CDR3. The CDR3 here is CASSGVNRPNPYEQYF. Here the CDR3 DNA reads TGTGCCAGCAGCGGCGTCAACAGACCCAACCCCTACGAGCAGTACTTC.

For this clonotype: The junction departs from the called germline gene at one end, perhaps through a read error. The chain couples TRBV10-3 to TRBJ2-7; the match to TRBD1 covers 8 bases. CDR1 ENHRY and CDR2 SYGVKD come from the germline V gene. CDR3 length: 12 amino acids. In DNA form, the CDR3 reads TGTGCCGTCAGTGGACAGGGTCCCGAGCAGTACTTC. It specifies CAVSGQGPEQYF.

The CDR3: CSAQGRGDQPQHF. CDR3 coding DNA: TGCAGCGCTCAGGGGAGGGGGGATCAGCCCCAGCATTTT. The rearrangement links TRBV29-1 to TRBJ1-5, with TRBD1 as a possible D gene (6 bases). Germline CDR1 and CDR2: SQVTM and ANQGSEA. V was shortened by 7 bases and J by 5 bases, with 15 bases between the two germline ends. The CDR3 totals 13 residues.

This clonotype was picked up a small number of times. This chain uses TRBV5-1 with TRBJ2-5, with D perhaps given as TRBD1 or TRBD2 (6 bases each). V lost 0 bases and J lost 5, with 11 bases in between. The CDR3 covers 14 residues. In germline, CDR1 is SGHRS, CDR2 YFSETQ. The CDR3 bases are TGCGCCAGCAGCTTGGAGGGGGGATTGGAGACCCAGTACTTC. Translated, it gives CASSLEGGLETQYF. The variable domain in full, with the rest retrieved from reference TRBV5-1 and TRBJ2-5, is KAGVTQTPRYLIKTRGQQVTLSCSPISGHRSVSWYQQTPGQGLQFLFEYFSETQRNKGNFPGRFSGRQFSNSRSEMNVSTLELGDSALYLCASSLEGGLETQYFGPGTRLLVL.

V and J are TRBV6-1 and TRBJ2-1; TRBD2 agrees at 11 bases. CDR1 is MNHNS, CDR2 SASEGT, per germline. Trimming at V came to 6 bases and at J to 8 bases, leaving 21 bases not matched to a gene. The CDR3 is 19 amino acids. The CDR3 spells CASSRDGSASGGIPHEQFF. The CDR3 nucleotides are TGTGCCAGCAGCCGCGACGGGTCGGCTAGCGGGGGGATCCCCCATGAGCAGTTCTTC.

This clonotype has only a few counts. The V gene is TRBV7-9, the J gene TRBJ2-1, with 8 bases that match TRBD1. The CDR3 has 16 amino acids. V shed 5 bases, J shed 2 bases, and the junction held 8 bases outside the gene matches. Germline V gene data show CDR1 as SEHNR and CDR2 as FQNEAQ (reference sequence). CDR3 DNA sequence: TGTGCCAGCAGCCCAGGAGGGGGACAGGCCTACAATGAGCAGTTCTTC. It codes for CASSPGGGQAYNEQFF.

The chain employs TRBV29-1 and TRBJ2-1; possible D gene TRBD2, 5 bases. Germline lookup yields CDR1 SQVTM and CDR2 ANQGSEA. V gave up 4 bases and J gave up 8 bases, with 18 bases separating them. The CDR3 spans 14 residues. The CDR3 reads CSVAKTTMGDEQFF. The CDR3, as DNA: TGCAGCGTTGCAAAGACTACCATGGGCGATGAGCAGTTCTTC.

This clonotype was observed a few times. This chain uses TRBV10-3 with TRBJ2-4; 7 bases fit TRBD2. The closer fit of TRBJ2-7 to the DNA end suggests the J call may be wrong. This CDR3 has 13 amino acids. Germline V CDR1 and CDR2: ENHRY, SYGVKD. The CDR3: CASAKRGTYEQYF. The CDR3 DNA is TGTGCCTCCGCCAAGCGGGGAACGTACGAGCAGTACTTC.